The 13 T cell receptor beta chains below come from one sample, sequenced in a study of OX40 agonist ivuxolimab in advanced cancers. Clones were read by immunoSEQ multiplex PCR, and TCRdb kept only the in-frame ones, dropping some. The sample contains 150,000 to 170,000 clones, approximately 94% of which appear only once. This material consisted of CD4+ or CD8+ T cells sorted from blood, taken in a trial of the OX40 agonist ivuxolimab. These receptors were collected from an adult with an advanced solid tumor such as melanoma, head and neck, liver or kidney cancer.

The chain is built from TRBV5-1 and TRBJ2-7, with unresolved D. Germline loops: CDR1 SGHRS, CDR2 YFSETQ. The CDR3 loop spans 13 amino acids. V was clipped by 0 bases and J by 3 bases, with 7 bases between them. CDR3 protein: CASSLASSYEQYF. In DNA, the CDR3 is TGCGCCAGCAGCTTGGCCTCAAGCTACGAGCAGTACTTC.

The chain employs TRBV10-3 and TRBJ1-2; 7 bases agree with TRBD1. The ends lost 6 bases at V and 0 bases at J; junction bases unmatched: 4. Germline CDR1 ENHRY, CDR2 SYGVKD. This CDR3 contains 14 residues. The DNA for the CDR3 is TGTGCCATCAGGGCCGGGACAGCTAACTATGGCTACACCTTC. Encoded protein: CAIRAGTANYGYTF.

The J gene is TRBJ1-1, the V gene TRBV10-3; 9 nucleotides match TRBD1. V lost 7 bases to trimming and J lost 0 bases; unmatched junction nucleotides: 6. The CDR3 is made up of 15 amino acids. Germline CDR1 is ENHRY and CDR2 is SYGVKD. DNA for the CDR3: TGTGCCATCAAGTTGGGACAGGGTGTGAACACTGAAGCTTTCTTT. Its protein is CAIKLGQGVNTEAFF.

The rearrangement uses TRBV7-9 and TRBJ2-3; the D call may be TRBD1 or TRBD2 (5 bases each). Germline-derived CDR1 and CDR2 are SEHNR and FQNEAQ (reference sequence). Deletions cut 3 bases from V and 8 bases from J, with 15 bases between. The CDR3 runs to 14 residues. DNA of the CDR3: TGTGCCAGCAGCTTTGACGTCTTGAGGGGTACGCAGTATTTT. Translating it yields CASSFDVLRGTQYF.

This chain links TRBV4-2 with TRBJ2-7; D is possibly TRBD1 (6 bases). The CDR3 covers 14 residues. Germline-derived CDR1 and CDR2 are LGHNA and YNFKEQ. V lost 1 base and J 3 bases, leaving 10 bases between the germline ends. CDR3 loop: CASSQVDRSYEQYF. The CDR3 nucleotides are TGTGCCAGCAGCCAAGTAGACAGGAGCTACGAGCAGTACTTC.

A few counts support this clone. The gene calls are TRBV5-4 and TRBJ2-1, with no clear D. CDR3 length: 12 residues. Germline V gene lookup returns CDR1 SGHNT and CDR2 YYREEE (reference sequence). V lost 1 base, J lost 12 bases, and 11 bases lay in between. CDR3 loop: CASSLYLAPQFF. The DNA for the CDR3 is TGTGCCAGCAGCTTGTACCTGGCTCCGCAGTTCTTC.

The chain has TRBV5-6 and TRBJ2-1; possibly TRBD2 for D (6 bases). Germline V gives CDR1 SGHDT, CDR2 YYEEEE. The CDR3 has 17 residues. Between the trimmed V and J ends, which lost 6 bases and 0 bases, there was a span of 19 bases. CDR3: CASNRPPGGISYNEQFF. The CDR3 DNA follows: TGTGCCAGCAACAGGCCCCCCGGCGGGATCTCCTACAATGAGCAGTTCTTC.

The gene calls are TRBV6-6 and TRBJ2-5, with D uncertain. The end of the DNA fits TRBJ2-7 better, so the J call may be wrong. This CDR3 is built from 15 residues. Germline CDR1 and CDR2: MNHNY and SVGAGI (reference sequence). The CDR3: CASAAWDFSRHEQYF. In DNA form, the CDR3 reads TGTGCCAGCGCAGCGTGGGATTTCTCTCGGCACGAGCAGTACTTC.

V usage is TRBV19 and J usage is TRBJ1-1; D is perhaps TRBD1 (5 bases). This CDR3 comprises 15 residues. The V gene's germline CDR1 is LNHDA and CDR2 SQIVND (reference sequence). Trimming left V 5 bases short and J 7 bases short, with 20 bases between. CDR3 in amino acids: CASSVPGARPHEAFF. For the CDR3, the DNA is TGTGCCAGTAGTGTTCCCGGGGCGAGGCCACATGAAGCTTTCTTT.

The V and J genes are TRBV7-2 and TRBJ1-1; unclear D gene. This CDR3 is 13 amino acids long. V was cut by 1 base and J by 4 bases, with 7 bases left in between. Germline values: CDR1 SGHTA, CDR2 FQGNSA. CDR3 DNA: TGTGCCAGCAGCTTAGACCGGATCACTGAAGCTTTCTTT. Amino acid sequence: CASSLDRITEAFF.

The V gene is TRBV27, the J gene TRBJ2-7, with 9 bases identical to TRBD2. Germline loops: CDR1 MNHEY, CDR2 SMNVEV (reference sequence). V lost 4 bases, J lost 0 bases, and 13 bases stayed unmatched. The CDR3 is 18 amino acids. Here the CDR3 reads CASSSLSSGSVFSYEQYF. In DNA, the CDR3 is TGTGCCAGCAGTTCCCTGAGTAGCGGGAGTGTCTTCTCCTACGAGCAGTACTTC.

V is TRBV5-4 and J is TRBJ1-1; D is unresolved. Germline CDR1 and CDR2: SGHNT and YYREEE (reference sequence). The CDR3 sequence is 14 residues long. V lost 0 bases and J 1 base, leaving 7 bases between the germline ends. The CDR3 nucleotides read TGTGCCAGCAGCTTGGCTGGCTGGAACACTGAAGCTTTCTTT. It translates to CASSLAGWNTEAFF.

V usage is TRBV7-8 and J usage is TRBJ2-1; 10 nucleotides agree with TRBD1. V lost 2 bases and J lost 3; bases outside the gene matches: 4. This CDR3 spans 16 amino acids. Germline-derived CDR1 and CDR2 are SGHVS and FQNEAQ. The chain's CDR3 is CASSLKRDRGYNEQFF. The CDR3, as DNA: TGTGCCAGCAGCTTAAAGCGGGACAGGGGCTACAATGAGCAGTTCTTC.